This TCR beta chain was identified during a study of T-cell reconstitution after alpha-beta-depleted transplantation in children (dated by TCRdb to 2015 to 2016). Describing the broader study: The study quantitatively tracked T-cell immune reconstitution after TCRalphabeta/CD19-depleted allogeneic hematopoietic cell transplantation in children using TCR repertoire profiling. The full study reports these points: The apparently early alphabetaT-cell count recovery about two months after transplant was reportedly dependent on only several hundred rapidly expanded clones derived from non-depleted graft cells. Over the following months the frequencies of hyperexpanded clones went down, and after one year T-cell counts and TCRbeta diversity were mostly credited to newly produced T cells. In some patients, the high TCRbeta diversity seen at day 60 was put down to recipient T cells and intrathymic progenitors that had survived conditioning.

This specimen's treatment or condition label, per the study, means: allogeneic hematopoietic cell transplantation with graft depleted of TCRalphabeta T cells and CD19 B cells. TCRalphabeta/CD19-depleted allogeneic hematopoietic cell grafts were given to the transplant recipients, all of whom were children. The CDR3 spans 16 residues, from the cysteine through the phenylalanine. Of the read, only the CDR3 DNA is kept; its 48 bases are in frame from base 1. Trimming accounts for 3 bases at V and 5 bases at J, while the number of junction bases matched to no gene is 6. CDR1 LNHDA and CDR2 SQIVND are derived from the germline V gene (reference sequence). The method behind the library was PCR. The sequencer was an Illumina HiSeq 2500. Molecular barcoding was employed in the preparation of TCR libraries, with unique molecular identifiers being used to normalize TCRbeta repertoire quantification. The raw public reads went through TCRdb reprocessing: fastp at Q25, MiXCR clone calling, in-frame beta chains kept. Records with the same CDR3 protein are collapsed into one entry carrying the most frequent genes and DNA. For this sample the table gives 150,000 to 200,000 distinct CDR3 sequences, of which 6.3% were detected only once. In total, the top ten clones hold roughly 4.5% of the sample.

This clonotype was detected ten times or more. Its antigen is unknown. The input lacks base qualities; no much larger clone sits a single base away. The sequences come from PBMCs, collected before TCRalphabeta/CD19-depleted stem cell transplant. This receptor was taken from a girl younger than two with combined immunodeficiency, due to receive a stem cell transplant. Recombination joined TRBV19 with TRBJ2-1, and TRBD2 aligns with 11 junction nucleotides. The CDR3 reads CASSMLAGGPNNEQFF. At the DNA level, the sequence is TGTGCCAGTAGTATGTTAGCGGGAGGGCCGAACAATGAGCAGTTCTTC.